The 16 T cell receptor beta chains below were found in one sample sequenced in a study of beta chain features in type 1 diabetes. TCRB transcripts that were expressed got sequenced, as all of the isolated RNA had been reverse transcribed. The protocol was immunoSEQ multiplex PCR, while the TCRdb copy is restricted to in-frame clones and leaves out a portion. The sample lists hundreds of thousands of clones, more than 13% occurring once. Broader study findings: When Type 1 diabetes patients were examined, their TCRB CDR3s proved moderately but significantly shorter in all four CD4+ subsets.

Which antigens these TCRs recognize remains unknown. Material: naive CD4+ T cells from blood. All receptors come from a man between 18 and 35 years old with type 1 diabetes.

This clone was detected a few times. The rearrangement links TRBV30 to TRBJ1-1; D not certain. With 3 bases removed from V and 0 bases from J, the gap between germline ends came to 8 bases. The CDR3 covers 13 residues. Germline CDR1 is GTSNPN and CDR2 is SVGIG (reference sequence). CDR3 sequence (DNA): TGTGCCTGGAGAGGGATCATGAACACTGAAGCTTTCTTT. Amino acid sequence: CAWRGIMNTEAFF.

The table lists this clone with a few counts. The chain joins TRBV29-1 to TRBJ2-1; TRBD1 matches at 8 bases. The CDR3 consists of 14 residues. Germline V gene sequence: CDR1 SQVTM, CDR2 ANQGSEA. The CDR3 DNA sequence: TGCAGTACAGCAAGGGGACAGGCACCCAATGAGCAGTTCTTC. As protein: CSTARGQAPNEQFF.

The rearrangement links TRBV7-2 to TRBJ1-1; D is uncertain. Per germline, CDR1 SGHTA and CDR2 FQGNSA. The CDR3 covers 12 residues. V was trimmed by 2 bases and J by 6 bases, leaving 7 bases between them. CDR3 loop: CASSLPWAEAFF. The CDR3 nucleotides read TGTGCCAGCAGCTTACCATGGGCTGAAGCTTTCTTT.

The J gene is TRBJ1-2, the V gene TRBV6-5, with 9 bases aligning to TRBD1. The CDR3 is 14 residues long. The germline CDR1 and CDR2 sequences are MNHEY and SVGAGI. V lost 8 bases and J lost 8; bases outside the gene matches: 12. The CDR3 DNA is TGTGCCAGCCTGAAGGGACAGGGTATCGGAGGCTACACCTTC. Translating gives CASLKGQGIGGYTF.

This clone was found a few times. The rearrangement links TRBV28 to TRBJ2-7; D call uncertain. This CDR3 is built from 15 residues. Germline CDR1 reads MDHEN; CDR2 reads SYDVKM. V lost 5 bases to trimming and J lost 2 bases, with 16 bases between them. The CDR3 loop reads CASSTPTALTYEQYF. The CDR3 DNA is TGTGCCAGCAGTACCCCAACAGCCCTTACCTACGAGCAGTACTTC. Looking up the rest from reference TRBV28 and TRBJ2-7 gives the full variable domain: DVKVTQSSRYLVKRTGEKVFLECVQDMDHENMFWYRQDPGLGLRLIYFSYDVKMKEKGDIPEGYSVSREKKERFSLILESASTNQTSMYLCASSTPTALTYEQYFGPGTRLTVT.

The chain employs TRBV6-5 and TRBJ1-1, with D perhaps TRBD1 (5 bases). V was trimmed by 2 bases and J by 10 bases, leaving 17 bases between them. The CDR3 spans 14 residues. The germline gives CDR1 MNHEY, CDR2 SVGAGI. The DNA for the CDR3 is TGTGCCAGCAGTTACCAAAAGGGGTGGTCGCGAGCTTTCTTT. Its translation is CASSYQKGWSRAFF.

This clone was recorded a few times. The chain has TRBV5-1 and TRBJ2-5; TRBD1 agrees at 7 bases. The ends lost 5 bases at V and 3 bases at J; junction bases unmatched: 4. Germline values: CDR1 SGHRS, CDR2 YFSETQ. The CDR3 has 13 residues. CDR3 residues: CASSSGTEETQYF. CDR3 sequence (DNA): TGCGCCAGCAGTTCCGGGACAGAAGAGACCCAGTACTTC.

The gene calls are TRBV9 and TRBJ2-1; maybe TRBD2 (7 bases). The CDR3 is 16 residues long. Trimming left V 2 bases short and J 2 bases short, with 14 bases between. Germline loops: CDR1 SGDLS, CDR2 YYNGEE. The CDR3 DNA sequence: TGTGCCAGCAGCGTCGGGGGGCCATATACCTACAATGAGCAGTTCTTC. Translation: CASSVGGPYTYNEQFF.

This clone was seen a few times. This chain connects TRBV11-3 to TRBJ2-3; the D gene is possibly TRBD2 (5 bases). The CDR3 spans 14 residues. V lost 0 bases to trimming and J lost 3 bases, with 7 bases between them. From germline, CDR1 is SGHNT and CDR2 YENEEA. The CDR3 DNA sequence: TGTGCCAGCAGCTTAGACACGGGGACAGATACGCAGTATTTT. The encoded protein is CASSLDTGTDTQYF.

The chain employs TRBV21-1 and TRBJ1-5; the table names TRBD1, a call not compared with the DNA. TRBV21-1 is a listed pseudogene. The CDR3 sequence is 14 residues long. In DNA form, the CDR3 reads TGTGCCAGCAGGGGCCCAGGCTCCAATCAGCCCCAGCATTTT. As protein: CASRGPGSNQPQHF.

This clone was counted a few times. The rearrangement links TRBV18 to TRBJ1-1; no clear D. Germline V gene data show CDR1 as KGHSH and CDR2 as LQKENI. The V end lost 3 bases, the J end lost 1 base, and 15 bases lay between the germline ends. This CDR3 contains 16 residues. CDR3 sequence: CASSPGTWGKNTEAFF. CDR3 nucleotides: TGTGCCAGCTCACCGGGCACGTGGGGTAAGAACACTGAAGCTTTCTTT.

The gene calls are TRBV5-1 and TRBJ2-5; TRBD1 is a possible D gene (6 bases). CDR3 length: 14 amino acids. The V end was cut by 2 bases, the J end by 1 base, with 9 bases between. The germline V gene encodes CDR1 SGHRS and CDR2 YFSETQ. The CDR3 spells CASSFQTGQETQYF. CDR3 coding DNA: TGCGCCAGCAGCTTCCAGACAGGCCAAGAGACCCAGTACTTC.

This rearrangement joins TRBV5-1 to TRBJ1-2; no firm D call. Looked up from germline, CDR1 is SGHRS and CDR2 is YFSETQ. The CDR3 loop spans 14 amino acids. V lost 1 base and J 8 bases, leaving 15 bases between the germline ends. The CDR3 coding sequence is TGCGCCAGCAGCTTGCACGGGCAGGTGGAGGGCTACACCTTC. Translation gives CASSLHGQVEGYTF.

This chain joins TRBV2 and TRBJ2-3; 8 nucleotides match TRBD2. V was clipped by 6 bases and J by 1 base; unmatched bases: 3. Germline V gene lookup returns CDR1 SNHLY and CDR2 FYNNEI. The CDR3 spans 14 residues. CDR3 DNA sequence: TGTGCCAGCAGGATGACTAGCGGCACAGATACGCAGTATTTT. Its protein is CASRMTSGTDTQYF.

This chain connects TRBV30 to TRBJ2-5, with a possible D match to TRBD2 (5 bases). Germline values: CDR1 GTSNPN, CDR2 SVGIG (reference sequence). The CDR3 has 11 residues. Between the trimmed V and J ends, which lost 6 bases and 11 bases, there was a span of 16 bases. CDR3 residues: CACLWGSGQYF. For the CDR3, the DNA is TGTGCCTGCCTGTGGGGTTCGGGGCAGTACTTC.

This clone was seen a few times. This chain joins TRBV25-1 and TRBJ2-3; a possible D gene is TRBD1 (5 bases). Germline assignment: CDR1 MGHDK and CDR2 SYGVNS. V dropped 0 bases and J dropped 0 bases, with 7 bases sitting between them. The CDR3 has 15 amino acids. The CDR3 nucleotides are TGTGCCAGCAGTGAATATAAGGGGAGCACAGATACGCAGTATTTT. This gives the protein CASSEYKGSTDTQYF.